The source of this T cell receptor beta chain is a study of lymphopenia after photon versus proton radiotherapy (dated by TCRdb to the late 2010s). Study-level background: Photon and proton radiation therapy were compared by the study for their immunological effects in patients with gastrointestinal tumors who developed high-grade lymphopenia. The 15 to 20 patients in the cohort had gastrointestinal tumors, were treated with either photon or proton therapy, and subsequently developed lymphopenia. The study was designed to characterize how the impact on the immune system differs between the two radiation modalities.

About this clone: Its antigen is still unknown. Base qualities are missing; no much larger clone stands one base away.

Via the germline V gene (reference sequence), CDR1 is WNHNN and CDR2 SYGVQD. The CDR3 spans 13 residues, from the cysteine through the phenylalanine. Here the CDR3 DNA is all that survives: 39 bases in frame from base 1. Points the paper makes about the study in general: The survival association was examined only in patients who died, and the authors described better survival with proton therapy as a possibility, not as a demonstrated result. Once the lymphocyte count had reached its nadir, the repertoires of photon-treated patients showed oligoclonal expansion, particularly of CD8+ Temra cells, and this expansion drove the decline in diversity. Among patients across the cohort who died, overall survival time showed an inverse correlation with a larger post-nadir drop in TCR diversity. Proton-treated patients stayed relatively stable during treatment, while photon-treated patients lost naive T cells and TCR diversity and gained effector/memory populations.

Library prep was done by the immunoSEQ multiplex PCR assay. Deep sequencing of rearranged TCR beta loci, alongside multiparametric flow cytometry, was used to profile T cell repertoires. TCRdb retrieved this table from immuneACCESS and kept in-frame rearrangements only. Not all clones are present; in checked studies, unresolved V genes account for under half, and no reason is known for the remainder. The sample table holds fewer than 4,000 clones, of which about three quarters were seen once. The ten largest account for around 50% of the sample. The sequence was collected from a man at least 80 years old with esophageal cancer. The chain uses TRBV10-1 and TRBJ2-5, with TRBD2 matching 9 junction bases. With the DNA end fitting TRBJ2-7 better, the J assignment may be wrong. This material consisted of peripheral blood, taken from a patient treated with proton-based radiotherapy. The nucleotides are TGCGCCAGCAGTCCTAGCGGGGCCTACGAGCAGTACTTC. This sequence encodes CASSPSGAYEQYF.